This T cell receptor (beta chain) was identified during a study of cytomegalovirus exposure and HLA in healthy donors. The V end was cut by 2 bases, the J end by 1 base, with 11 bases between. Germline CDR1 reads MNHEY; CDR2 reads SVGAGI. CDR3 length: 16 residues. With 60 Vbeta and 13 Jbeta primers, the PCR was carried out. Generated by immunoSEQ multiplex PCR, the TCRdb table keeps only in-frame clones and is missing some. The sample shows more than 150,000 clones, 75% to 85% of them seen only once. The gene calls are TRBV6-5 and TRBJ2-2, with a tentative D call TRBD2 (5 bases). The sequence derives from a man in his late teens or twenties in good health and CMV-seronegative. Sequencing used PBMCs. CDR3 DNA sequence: TGTGCCAGCAGTTACGGAGGTGGGGTGAACACCGGGGAGCTGTTTTTT. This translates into CASSYGGGVNTGELFF.